One sample yielded the 17 T cell receptor beta chains listed below, sequenced in a study of blood T cells in healthy people across ages. With a J-beta primer mix and a sample-barcoded 5' primer, a second PCR ran about 7 to 11 cycles. TCRdb redid the calling of the 5' RACE reads with MiXCR, one entry per CDR3 protein. The table records hundreds of thousands of distinct CDR3 sequences, approximately 39% of them present only once. Sequencing used blood. The receptors here all came from a woman aged 60-75 years in good health.

This sequence joins TRBV27 and TRBJ2-5; 11 bases agree with TRBD2. Germline assignment: CDR1 MNHEY and CDR2 SMNVEV (reference sequence). The V and J ends lost 6 bases and 1 base, in that order; junction bases with no gene match: 13. The CDR3 contains 18 residues. CDR3 loop: CASSAGEGLAGGQETQYF. In DNA, the CDR3 is TGTGCCAGCAGCGCGGGCGAGGGCCTAGCGGGAGGCCAAGAGACCCAGTACTTC.

There are a few counts of this clonotype. This chain uses TRBV20-1 with TRBJ2-5, with TRBD2 matching 7 bases. CDR3 length: 16 amino acids. V lost 6 bases to trimming and J lost 1 base; unmatched junction nucleotides: 14. The germline gives CDR1 DFQATT, CDR2 SNEGSKA (reference sequence). DNA for the CDR3: TGCAGTGCCCCTCACTGGGCTAGCGGCCTCCAAGAGACCCAGTACTTC. Translated, it gives CSAPHWASGLQETQYF.

V and J are TRBV7-2 and TRBJ1-1; a possible D gene is TRBD1 (5 bases). Germline assignment: CDR1 SGHTA and CDR2 FQGNSA. CDR3 length: 15 residues. Trimming took off 0 bases at V and 5 bases at J, with 13 bases between the two ends. For the CDR3, the DNA is TGTGCCAGCAGCTTAGCCCAGGGATTTTGGACTGAAGCTTTCTTT. It yields the protein CASSLAQGFWTEAFF.

A few counts support this clonotype. The chain combines TRBV12-3 or TRBV12-4 with TRBJ1-6, with D possibly TRBD1 on 5 matching bases. Trimming pared 6 bases from V and 5 bases from J, leaving 11 bases between. The CDR3 is made up of 14 amino acids. DNA for the CDR3: TGTGCCAGCAGCCGAAGACAGAATAATTCACCCCTCCACTTT. This translates into CASSRRQNNSPLHF.

The chain couples TRBV7-9 to TRBJ2-1; 7 bases fit TRBD2. Germline V lookup: CDR1 SEHNR, CDR2 FQNEAQ (reference sequence). The J segment lost 2 bases and the V segment lost 6 bases, leaving 7 bases of the junction unmatched. This CDR3 spans 15 amino acids. This CDR3 is CASRGGVPTYNEQFF. The DNA of the CDR3 is TGTGCCAGCAGGGGGGGGGTACCCACCTACAATGAGCAGTTCTTC.

The chain carries TRBV20-1 and TRBJ1-4, with D possibly TRBD1 on 6 matching bases. The CDR3 is 12 amino acids. V was cut by 7 bases and J by 5 bases, with 11 bases left in between. The germline gives CDR1 DFQATT, CDR2 SNEGSKA (reference sequence). The CDR3 loop reads CSVGGENEKLFF. The CDR3 bases are TGCAGTGTAGGGGGGGAGAATGAAAAACTGTTTTTT.

The sample holds one count of this clonotype. This may be a read error, as it is one base from a much larger clone. Written as DNA, the CDR3 is TGTGCCATCAGTAAGTCACCCGGGACAGGGTACACTGAAGCTTTCTTT. Encoded protein: CAISKSPGTGYTEAFF. The rearrangement links TRBV10-3 to TRBJ1-1, with 9 bases aligning to TRBD1. Germline loops: CDR1 ENHRY, CDR2 SYGVKD. This CDR3 is built from 16 residues.

This clonotype was detected only a few times. The chain links TRBV29-1 to TRBJ2-7; TRBD1 agrees at 7 bases. The CDR3 contains 11 residues. Per germline, CDR1 SQVTM and CDR2 ANQGSEA. The V segment lost 7 bases and the J segment 5 bases; nucleotides outside the gene matches: 5. CDR3 nucleotide sequence: TGCAGCGGAGGACAGGCCCACGAGCAGTACTTC. Translating gives CSGGQAHEQYF.

This clonotype was observed a handful of times. The DNA of the CDR3 is TGTGCCAGCAGACCGGACAGGGCCCGTGAGCAGTTCTTC. Translating gives CASRPDRAREQFF. V is TRBV12-3 or TRBV12-4 and J is TRBJ2-1, with 8 nucleotides matching TRBD1. J gave up 9 bases and V 6 bases, and 7 bases lay outside the gene matches. CDR3 length equals 13 residues.

In this sample, this clonotype turned up once. The V call is TRBV24-1, the J call TRBJ2-3; the D call may be TRBD1 or TRBD2 (6 bases each). Germline V gives CDR1 KGHDR, CDR2 SFDVKD. The CDR3 length is 13 residues. Trimming cost V 9 bases and J 0 bases, with 9 bases left between them. The CDR3 loop is CATGGGSTDTQYF. The CDR3, as DNA: TGTGCCACCGGAGGGGGGAGCACAGATACGCAGTATTTT.

DNA for the CDR3: TGTGCCAGCAGCCAAGACGGGACTAAATCCGATGAGCAGTTCTTC. Amino acids: CASSQDGTKSDEQFF. The rearrangement uses TRBV3-1 and TRBJ2-1; 7 positions match TRBD2. CDR1 and CDR2 from the germline V gene are LGHDT and YNNKEL (reference sequence). CDR3 length: 15 amino acids. J was trimmed by 8 bases and V by 0 bases; bases with no gene match: 7.

The chain employs TRBV9 and TRBJ2-7; tentatively, D is TRBD2 (5 bases). V gave up 0 bases and J gave up 7 bases, with 14 bases separating them. The CDR3 consists of 14 residues. The germline CDR1 and CDR2 sequences are SGDLS and YYNGEE. The DNA of the CDR3 is TGTGCCAGCAGCGTAGATTCCGCCGGGAATGAGCAGTACTTC. It specifies CASSVDSAGNEQYF.

Details on this clonotype: The germline gene is not matched at one end of the junction; a read error may be the cause. The rearrangement links TRBV14 to TRBJ2-5; TRBD1 is a possible D gene (5 bases). CDR1 SGHDN and CDR2 FVKESK come from the germline V gene. The CDR3 consists of 15 residues. CDR3 nucleotides: TGTGCCAGCAGCCAAGTGTTCACAGGCCAAAAGACCCAGTACTTC. It yields the protein CASSQVFTGQKTQYF.

This chain links TRBV4-1 with TRBJ1-2; D is uncertain. The CDR3 is 15 residues long. V lost 0 bases to trimming and J lost 2 bases, with 10 bases between them. Germline lookup yields CDR1 MGHRA and CDR2 YSYEKL. The CDR3 spells CASSQDLAENYGYTF. CDR3 coding DNA: TGCGCCAGCAGCCAAGATCTCGCAGAGAACTATGGCTACACCTTC.

This clonotype was seen many times. The chain couples TRBV11-2 to TRBJ1-1; D not certain. This CDR3 spans 13 amino acids. Per germline, CDR1 SGHAT and CDR2 FQNNGV. The V gene lost 0 bases and the J gene lost 0 bases, with 2 bases spanning the gap. The CDR3 is CASSLDLNTEAFF. CDR3 coding DNA: TGTGCCAGCAGCTTAGATCTGAACACTGAAGCTTTCTTT.

This chain joins TRBV29-1 and TRBJ2-3; 14 bases match TRBD2. Per the germline V gene, CDR1 is SQVTM and CDR2 is ANQGSEA. The CDR3 totals 19 residues. The junction had 14 bases not matched to a gene; V was cut back by 6 bases and J by 0 bases. The CDR3 region has the DNA TGCAGCGTCGCCGGGACTAGCGGGAGTCGTGCTGCTAGCACAGATACGCAGTATTTT. Protein sequence: CSVAGTSGSRAASTDTQYF.

The V and J genes are TRBV5-1 and TRBJ2-7; D call uncertain. The CDR3 has 14 residues. The V end lost 5 bases, the J end lost 0 bases, and 12 bases lay between the germline ends. Germline V CDR1 and CDR2: SGHRS, YFSETQ. The CDR3 DNA is TGCGCCAGCAGTCCGCTCCCAAACTCCTACGAGCAGTACTTC. Its protein is CASSPLPNSYEQYF.